This T cell receptor beta chain was identified in a study of blood T cell repertoires in COVID-19. For the study at large: T cells, B-cell-depleted T cells, or PBMCs provided the cDNA or gDNA that served as material.

Source study methods: Reference gene primer amplification yielded estimated nucleated cell counts. The table came from immunoSEQ multiplex PCR; TCRdb's copy has only in-frame clones and leaves some out. V and J calls and clone size are those listed in that table; D and trimming were worked out from the DNA. The table shows tens of thousands of clones, with about 80% occurring only once. V dropped 3 bases and J dropped 6; count of bases not matched to a gene: 3. In germline, CDR1 is LGHNA, CDR2 YSLEER. The CDR3 has 15 residues. This receptor was identified in a human donor in a cohort sampled during active COVID-19. V and J are TRBV4-3 and TRBJ2-5, with 14 positions matching TRBD2. The specimen sequenced was peripheral blood. CDR3 amino acids: CASSQGLAGAQTQYF. In DNA form, the CDR3 reads TGCGCCAGCAGCCAGGGACTAGCGGGAGCGCAGACCCAGTACTTC.